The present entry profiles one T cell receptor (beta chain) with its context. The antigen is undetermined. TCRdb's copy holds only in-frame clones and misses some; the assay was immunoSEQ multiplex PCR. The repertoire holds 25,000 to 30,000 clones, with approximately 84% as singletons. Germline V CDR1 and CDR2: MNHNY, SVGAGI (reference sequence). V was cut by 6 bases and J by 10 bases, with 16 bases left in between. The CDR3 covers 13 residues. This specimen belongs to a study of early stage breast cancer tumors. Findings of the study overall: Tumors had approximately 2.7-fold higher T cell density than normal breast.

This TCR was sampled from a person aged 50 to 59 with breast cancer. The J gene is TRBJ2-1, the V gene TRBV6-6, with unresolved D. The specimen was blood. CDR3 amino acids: CASSKSLNGEQFF. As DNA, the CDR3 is TGTGCCAGCAGCAAGTCCTTAAACGGGGAGCAGTTCTTC.